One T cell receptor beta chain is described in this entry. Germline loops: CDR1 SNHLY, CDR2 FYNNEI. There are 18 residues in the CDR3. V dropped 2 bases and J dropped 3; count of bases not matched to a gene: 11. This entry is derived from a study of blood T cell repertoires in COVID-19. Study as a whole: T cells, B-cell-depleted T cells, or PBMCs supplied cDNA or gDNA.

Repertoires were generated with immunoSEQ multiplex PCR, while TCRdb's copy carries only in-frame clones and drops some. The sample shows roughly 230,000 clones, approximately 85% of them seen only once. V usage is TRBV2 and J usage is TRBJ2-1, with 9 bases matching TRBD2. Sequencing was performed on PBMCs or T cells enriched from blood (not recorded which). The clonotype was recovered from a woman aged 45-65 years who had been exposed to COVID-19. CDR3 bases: TGTGCCAGCAGTGAATTGGGTAGCGGGGGCCTTATCTACAATGAGCAGTTCTTC. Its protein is CASSELGSGGLIYNEQFF.